These T cell receptor beta chains were read from a single sample in a study of T cell changes during pregnancy in multiple sclerosis. Data came from immunoSEQ multiplex PCR; TCRdb stores just in-frame clones and leaves some out. The sample includes around 50,000 clones, 95% of them seen just once. Material: CD8+ T cells from peripheral blood mononuclear cells, obtained in the first trimester of pregnancy. The receptors were gathered from a female donor with multiple sclerosis, enrolled in a pregnancy study. Each CDR3 is given without its conserved first and last residue.

>TRBJ2-1|TRBV6-5
ASSYSSASGRNEQF
>TRBJ2-7|TRBV5-1
ASSLWLPEPTYEQY
>TRBJ1-2|TRBV28
ASKEGGLGGYT
>TRBJ2-1|TRBV7-8
ASSLVRTGYNEQF
>TRBJ2-1|TRBV9
ASSPAARYNEQF
>TRBJ1-2|TRBV7-3
ASSRGQGAAYGYT
>TRBJ1-2|TRBV6-4
ASSPTVGRTPYGYT
>TRBJ2-7|TRBV4-1
ASSQAPSGTLSSYEQY
>TRBJ2-7|TRBV7-9
ASSSPRGVREQY
>TRBJ2-7|TRBV4-1
ASSQGVAGTYEQY
>TRBJ1-2|TRBV10-3
AISDGLTSGGGYT
>TRBJ2-7|TRBV28
ASSYRGTSGNEQY
>TRBJ2-1|TRBV9
ASSYGLAEASYNEQF
>TRBJ1-2|TRBV7-9
ASSLDRGINYGYT
>TRBJ2-7|TRBV7-6
ASSLEGLLQY
>TRBJ2-7|TRBV9
ASSVSGRVYEQY
>TRBJ2-3|TRBV7-9
ASSLRGVDTDTQY
>TRBJ2-7|TRBV13
ASNFGGAGREQY
>TRBJ2-7|TRBV18
ASSSGLAEWGYYEQY
>TRBJ1-1|TRBV7-9
ASSYSRDPNTEAF
>TRBJ1-5|TRBV28
ASSLPMGWRGHSNQPQH
>TRBJ2-5|TRBV30
AWRSGQTQY
>TRBJ2-5|TRBV9
ASSVGAGRSETQY
>TRBJ2-4|TRBV2
ASSVSRQGKNIQY
>TRBJ2-1|TRBV28
ASSLVTSGRYNEQF
>TRBJ2-5|TRBV9
ASSAEVQGSTQTQY
>TRBJ2-7|TRBV4-1
ASSQVGGGAYEQY
>TRBJ2-1|TRBV9
ASSPYSGTSGYNEQF
>TRBJ1-2|TRBV11-2
ASSLNGGDGYT
>TRBJ1-1|TRBV6-1
ASSDSDSRAEAF
>TRBJ2-7|TRBV7-8
ASSQNYRRGNEQY
>TRBJ1-3|TRBV4-1
ASSQGPSGNTIY
>TRBJ2-1|TRBV27
ASSTQLGQLAGEVGLEYSEQF
>TRBJ1-1|TRBV4-1
ASSQDYTGYTEAF
>TRBJ2-1|TRBV7-6
ASSRAGGSDEQF
>TRBJ2-7|TRBV10-3
AIRSGFYEQY
>TRBJ2-3|TRBV11-2
ASSLESGGRQYTQY
>TRBJ2-2|TRBV9
ASSVLEAGELF
>TRBJ1-1|TRBV5-4
ASSLERRNTEAF
>TRBJ2-7|TRBV18
ASSRKGLAADGEQY
>TRBJ2-7|TRBV11-2
ASSLGAGLKYEQY
>TRBJ2-7|TRBV6-5
ASSYSGAGVGYEQY
>TRBJ2-2|TRBV5-1
ASSFTSGNTGELF
>TRBJ2-7|TRBV4-3
ASSQDSDYREQY
>TRBJ2-7|TRBV4-2
ASSQDFREQY
>TRBJ2-1|TRBV11-2
ASSLMPSGYNEQF
>TRBJ2-1|TRBV5-1
ASSLDGTEYNEQF
>TRBJ2-1|TRBV19
ASRGGQYNEQF
>TRBJ2-7|TRBV27
ASSPGAGANYEQY
>TRBJ2-2|TRBV7-9
ASSYQLSTGELF